These 22 T cell receptor beta chains were sequenced from one sample in a study of blood T cell repertoires in COVID-19. TCRdb's copy holds only in-frame clones and misses some; the assay was immunoSEQ multiplex PCR. The top ten clones hold 8.3% of a sample with fewer than 30,000 clones, roughly 84% of them seen once. Sequencing was done on a sample of peripheral blood. The receptors originated from a man over 45 with active COVID-19.

V is TRBV5-1 and J is TRBJ2-3, with D tentatively TRBD2 (5 bases). The germline CDR1 and CDR2 sequences are SGHRS and YFSETQ. CDR3 size: 15 residues. Between the trimmed V and J ends, which lost 4 bases and 6 bases, there was a span of 18 bases. The CDR3 DNA reads as TGCGCCAGCAGCCCAGGACTTCGCCGGACCGATACGCAGTATTTT. It yields the protein CASSPGLRRTDTQYF. The complete variable domain, with remaining parts taken from reference TRBV5-1 and TRBJ2-3, reads KAGVTQTPRYLIKTRGQQVTLSCSPISGHRSVSWYQQTPGQGLQFLFEYFSETQRNKGNFPGRFSGRQFSNSRSEMNVSTLELGDSALYLCASSPGLRRTDTQYFGPGTRLTVL.

The sample holds one count of this clone. The V call is TRBV19, the J call TRBJ2-7, with 10 bases matching TRBD2. V gave up 3 bases and J gave up 5 bases; unmatched junction bases: 7. The germline CDR1 and CDR2 sequences are LNHDA and SQIVND (reference sequence). The CDR3 covers 15 residues. CDR3 sequence reads: CASSMIAGGPNEQYF. The CDR3 DNA is TGTGCCAGTAGTATGATAGCGGGGGGCCCTAACGAGCAGTACTTC.

This chain uses TRBV6-5 with TRBJ1-1, with D maybe TRBD1 (6 bases). This CDR3 region has 15 residues. Germline CDR1 and CDR2: MNHEY and SVGAGI. V lost 7 bases to trimming and J lost 0 bases, with 15 bases between them. The chain's CDR3 is CASKINGQMNTEAFF. CDR3 nucleotide sequence: TGTGCCAGCAAAATTAACGGACAGATGAACACTGAAGCTTTCTTT.

The rearrangement uses TRBV18 and TRBJ2-7; perhaps TRBD1 as D (5 bases). V was pared by 0 bases and J by 3 bases, with 18 bases between. The germline gives CDR1 KGHSH, CDR2 LQKENI. This CDR3 region has 17 residues. The CDR3 region has the DNA TGTGCCAGCTCACCACCGCTAGGCAGGGATGGATACTACGAGCAGTACGTC. As protein: CASSPPLGRDGYYEQYV.

V gene TRBV19 combines with J gene TRBJ2-1; 13 nucleotides match TRBD2. V dropped 3 bases and J dropped 5; count of bases not matched to a gene: 7. CDR1 and CDR2 from the germline V gene are LNHDA and SQIVND (reference sequence). CDR3 length: 17 residues. The CDR3 reads CASSIRPGLAGNNEQFF. The CDR3 DNA is TGTGCCAGTAGTATTCGCCCGGGACTAGCGGGAAACAATGAGCAGTTCTTC.

Points on this clone: This specimen includes other DNA sequences encoding the same CDR3. This chain connects TRBV5-6 to TRBJ2-3; a weak D match, TRBD1 (6 bases). The CDR3 spans 15 residues. The germline V gene has CDR1 SGHDT and CDR2 YYEEEE. The V and J ends lost 2 bases and 0 bases respectively, with 10 bases between them. The CDR3 DNA is TGTGCCAGCAGCTTATCAGGGGACAGCACAGATACGCAGTATTTT. It yields the protein CASSLSGDSTDTQYF.

V is TRBV9 and J is TRBJ2-3, with D maybe TRBD2 (5 bases). Germline V gene data show CDR1 as SGDLS and CDR2 as YYNGEE. The V end was cut by 3 bases, the J end by 3 bases, with 17 bases between. The CDR3 spans 16 residues. The CDR3 DNA reads TGTGCCAGCAGCGCAGTCAGCTATGGGGAGACAGATACGCAGTATTTT. Translating it yields CASSAVSYGETDTQYF.

In this sample, this clone turned up once. V and J are TRBV19 and TRBJ2-7, with D possibly TRBD2 on 5 matching bases. The CDR3 runs to 15 residues. The V gene's germline CDR1 is LNHDA and CDR2 SQIVND (reference sequence). Between the trimmed V and J ends, which lost 5 bases and 1 base, there was a span of 15 bases. The CDR3 DNA is TGTGCCAGTAGTGTTCAGCTAGCTCCATCCTACGAGCAGTACGTC. Its protein is CASSVQLAPSYEQYV.

The chain employs TRBV3-1 (or the pseudogene TRBV3-2) and TRBJ1-6; a weak D match, TRBD1 (5 bases). Germline assignment: CDR1 LGHDT and CDR2 YNNKEL (reference sequence). Trimming took off 5 bases at V and 6 bases at J, with 8 bases between the two ends. There are 13 residues in the CDR3. CDR3 region: CASSRGLNSPLHF. The DNA for the CDR3 is TGTGCCAGCAGCAGGGGTCTTAATTCACCCCTCCACTTT.

The chain joins TRBV5-1 to TRBJ2-5; D is perhaps TRBD2 (6 bases). The V gene lost 4 bases and the J gene lost 1 base, with 17 bases spanning the gap. The V gene's germline CDR1 is SGHRS and CDR2 YFSETQ. The CDR3 is made up of 16 amino acids. The CDR3 protein is CASSVGTQGAQETQYF. DNA for the CDR3: TGCGCCAGCAGCGTTGGGACTCAAGGGGCCCAAGAGACCCAGTACTTC.

The chain joins TRBV28 to TRBJ1-1, with a tentative D call TRBD1 (6 bases). The germline CDR1 and CDR2 sequences are MDHEN and SYDVKM. The CDR3 loop spans 13 amino acids. Deletions cut 6 bases from V and 4 bases from J, with 12 bases between. The CDR3 is CASRGAGGTEAFF. DNA for the CDR3: TGTGCCAGCAGGGGGGCGGGGGGCACTGAAGCTTTCTTT.

The V gene is TRBV15, the J gene TRBJ1-2; 7 bases fit TRBD1. CDR1 LNHNV and CDR2 YYDKDF come from the germline V gene (reference sequence). Unmatched junction bases numbered 8, after V lost 0 bases and J lost 7 bases. CDR3 size: 15 residues. CDR3 amino acids: CATSRDVEGASGYTF. The CDR3, as DNA: TGTGCCACCAGCAGAGATGTAGAGGGGGCGAGTGGCTACACCTTC.

This clone has only one observation. The rearrangement uses TRBV5-1 and TRBJ2-1; TRBD1 agrees at 7 bases. The CDR3 has 15 residues. Germline V gene data show CDR1 as SGHRS and CDR2 as YFSETQ. V shed 4 bases and J 2 bases; nucleotides not matched to a gene: 6. CDR3 in DNA: TGCGCCAGCAGCGTCGGGACAGTTACCTACAATGAGCAGTTCTTC. Translation: CASSVGTVTYNEQFF. The full variable domain, with the rest looked up from reference TRBV5-1 and TRBJ2-1, is KAGVTQTPRYLIKTRGQQVTLSCSPISGHRSVSWYQQTPGQGLQFLFEYFSETQRNKGNFPGRFSGRQFSNSRSEMNVSTLELGDSALYLCASSVGTVTYNEQFFGPGTRLTVL.

This chain uses TRBV6-1 with TRBJ2-7, with D perhaps matching TRBD1 (5 bases). The CDR3 extends over 14 amino acids. V was cut by 3 bases and J by 2 bases, with 11 bases left in between. Per the germline V gene, CDR1 is MNHNS and CDR2 is SASEGT. CDR3 protein: CASSEGPGTYEQYF. For the CDR3, the DNA is TGTGCCAGCAGTGAGGGTCCAGGGACCTACGAGCAGTACTTC.

The V call is TRBV29-1, the J call TRBJ2-5; 9 bases are a match to TRBD1. The CDR3 covers 15 residues. V lost 4 bases and J lost 0; bases outside the gene matches: 6. Germline lookup yields CDR1 SQVTM and CDR2 ANQGSEA. In DNA form, the CDR3 reads TGCAGCGTTGGAAACCGGGACAGGGACCAAGAGACCCAGTACTTC. Translation gives CSVGNRDRDQETQYF.

The chain employs TRBV19 and TRBJ2-1, with D maybe TRBD2 (6 bases). CDR1 and CDR2 from the germline V gene are LNHDA and SQIVND (reference sequence). The CDR3 has 14 amino acids. The ends were cut back, 3 bases at V and 1 base at J, with 7 bases in the middle. CDR3 sequence reads: CASSILASYNEQFF. The CDR3 coding sequence is TGTGCCAGTAGTATTCTAGCGTCCTACAATGAGCAGTTCTTC.

The chain uses TRBV7-8 and TRBJ2-5; D might be TRBD1 (6 bases). Germline lookup yields CDR1 SGHVS and CDR2 FQNEAQ. The CDR3 loop spans 12 amino acids. Deletions cut 6 bases from V and 2 bases from J, with 7 bases between. In nucleotides, the CDR3 is TGTGCCAGCAGACAGGGACAAGAGACCCAGTACTTC. Its translation is CASRQGQETQYF.

The chain links TRBV5-1 to TRBJ2-7; 8 bases are shared with TRBD1. Losses at the gene ends were 4 bases for V and 2 bases for J; bases not matched to a gene: 8. The CDR3 has 15 residues. Germline V gene data show CDR1 as SGHRS and CDR2 as YFSETQ. The CDR3 loop reads CASSIGTGGTYEQYF. Here the CDR3 DNA reads TGCGCCAGCAGCATAGGGACAGGCGGGACCTACGAGCAGTACTTC.

CDR3 amino acids: CASSLFWRNSGNTIYF. CDR3 DNA: TGTGCCAGCAGCTTGTTTTGGCGGAACTCTGGAAACACCATATATTTT. The gene calls are TRBV5-5 and TRBJ1-3; no clear D gene. CDR3 size: 16 residues. V dropped 1 base and J dropped 0 bases, with 11 bases sitting between them. Germline values: CDR1 SGHKS, CDR2 YYEKEE (reference sequence).

Worth noting for this clone: Germline is not matched at one junction end, which may reflect a read error. The chain is built from TRBV2 and TRBJ2-7; 9 positions agree with TRBD1. The germline CDR1 and CDR2 sequences are SNHLY and FYNNEI. The CDR3 sequence is 11 residues long. The CDR3 protein is CASSDSGQGIF. Written as DNA, the CDR3 is TGTGCCAGCAGTGATTCAGGACAGGGGATCTTC.

The chain uses TRBV6-2 or TRBV6-3 and TRBJ1-4, with D unclear. The V gene's germline CDR1 is MNHEY and CDR2 SVGEGT. V was cut by 5 bases and J by 3 bases, with 7 bases left in between. The CDR3 is 13 residues long. Written as DNA, the CDR3 is TGTGCCAGCAGTGACAATGCTAATGAAAAACTGTTTTTT. Translation gives CASSDNANEKLFF.

The V call is TRBV18, the J call TRBJ2-5, with D possibly being TRBD1 (6 bases). Germline CDR1 and CDR2: KGHSH and LQKENI. The V and J ends lost 3 bases and 4 bases respectively, with 15 bases between them. CDR3 length: 15 residues. The CDR3 protein is CASSPIRGVRETQYF. The CDR3 DNA is TGTGCCAGCTCACCGATCAGGGGTGTAAGAGAGACCCAGTACTTC. The complete variable domain, with remaining parts taken from reference TRBV18 and TRBJ2-5, reads NAGVMQNPRHLVRRRGQEARLRCSPMKGHSHVYWYRQLPEEGLKFMVYLQKENIIDESGMPKERFSAEFPKEGPSILRIQQVVRGDSAAYFCASSPIRGVRETQYFGPGTRLLVL.